This T cell receptor (beta chain) appears in the sequencing data of a study of identical twins (dated by TCRdb to 2016 to 2018). With regard to the full study: To test whether fetal clonotypes persist, the study used deep sequencing on TCR alpha and beta repertoires from monozygotic twins, unrelated adults of various ages, and cord blood. Replicate twin experiments were performed at different times using different library preparation protocols to rule out contamination. What the research found in general, with its limitations: Because the same donors could not be followed over many years, the conclusions relied on cross-sectional statistical analysis. In beta out-of-frame sequences, excess twin sharing was weaker, because having fewer shared sequences lowered the signal-to-noise ratio. Recombination models systematically underestimated out-of-frame TCR alpha sharing in monozygotic twins but agreed with sharing between unrelated individuals. Zero-insertion analyses could be partly confounded by invariant T cells such as MAIT and iNKT, although diverse VJ usage argued against such confounding for most clonotypes. Abundant cord blood beta clonotypes carried fewer insertions; young adult naive repertoires showed a weaker similar trend, while memory repertoires showed none. Compared with coincidental sharing between unrelated individuals, out-of-frame TCR alpha sequences shared between twins showed an excess of sequences with low generation probability.

The library was obtained by 5' RACE. Sequencing used an Illumina HiSeq 2000. A universal primer binding site was introduced by template switching, and a unique molecular identifier was present in the final cDNA, enabling accurate counting of TCR cDNA molecules. First-strand cDNA for TCR alpha and beta chains was synthesized from specific primers in the conserved constant-segment region. Each cDNA library was double barcoded, with a SMART-Mk sample barcode plus Illumina barcodes, to control for contamination. TruSeq adapter sequences along with Illumina sample barcodes were introduced in two successive PCR steps. The TCR alpha and beta cDNA libraries were sequenced on the Illumina HiSeq platform using custom primers. The source study handled its data this way. Unique molecular identifiers were extracted from raw reads with MiGEC, and CDR3 positions were determined with MiXCR. For each individual, recombination models were inferred using an EM algorithm with the repgenHMM and IGoR tools. Shared clonotypes were analyzed with the tcR package in R, and sharing was normalized by the product of cloneset sizes. To study raw recombination free of thymic and clonal selection effects, out-of-frame nonproductive sequences were analyzed. TCRdb passed the public sequencing reads through fastp at Q25 and MiXCR, retaining productive beta sequences. Rows merge per CDR3 protein into single entries with the most common DNA and genes. The V and J calls shown here were made by TCRdb, not taken from the authors' results. Present in this sample are approximately 620,000 distinct CDR3 sequences, 8% to 9% of which were seen just once. The ten largest clones add up to roughly 0.97% of the sample.

V ends up 0 bases short and J 7 bases short, with an unmatched junction base count of 6. The cysteine opens and the phenylalanine closes a CDR3 of 15 amino acids. The entry retains the CDR3 DNA only, 45 bases that are in frame from base 1. CDR1 and CDR2 are read off the germline V gene as SGHTA and FQGNSA. This clonotype was detected many times. Its antigen specificity is not known. Base qualities are missing; no much larger clone stands one base away. Only healthy Caucasian donors were included. Three pairs of female monozygotic twins, all aged 18 to 29 years, were included in the twin cohort. RNA for TCR libraries was isolated from peripheral blood mononuclear cells. The same sample was also used in a study of yellow fever vaccine responses in identical twins. As that second study puts it: The T cell response to vaccination in identical twins was reported by the authors to appear partly convergent and partly personalized. Focusing on identical twins, the study followed the T cell clones that responded to the vaccine, and did so with precision.

The chain is made from TRBV7-2 and TRBJ2-1; TRBD2 aligns with 7 central bases. Sequencing used PBMCs. The TCR was taken from a woman between 18 and 30 years old in good health. The nucleotide sequence is TGTGCCAGCAGCTTAGCGGGGGGGAGTAGAAATGAGCAGTTCTTC. Protein translation: CASSLAGGSRNEQFF.